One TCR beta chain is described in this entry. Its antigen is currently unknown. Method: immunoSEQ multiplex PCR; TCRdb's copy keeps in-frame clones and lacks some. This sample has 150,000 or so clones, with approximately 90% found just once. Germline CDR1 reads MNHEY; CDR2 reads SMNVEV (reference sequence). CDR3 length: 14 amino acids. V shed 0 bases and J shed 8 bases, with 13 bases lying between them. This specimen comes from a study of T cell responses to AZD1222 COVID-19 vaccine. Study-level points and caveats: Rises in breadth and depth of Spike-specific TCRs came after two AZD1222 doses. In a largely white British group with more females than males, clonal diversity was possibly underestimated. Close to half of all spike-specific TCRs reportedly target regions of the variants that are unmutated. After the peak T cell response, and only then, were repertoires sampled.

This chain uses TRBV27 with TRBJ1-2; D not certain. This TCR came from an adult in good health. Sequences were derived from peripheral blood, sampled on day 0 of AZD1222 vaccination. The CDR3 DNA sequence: TGTGCCAGCAGTTTATCGATGGACGGGAACGGCTACACCTTC. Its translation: CASSLSMDGNGYTF.